Below are 22 T cell receptor beta chains sequenced from a single sample in a study of blood T cell repertoires in COVID-19. Sequencing used immunoSEQ multiplex PCR; TCRdb keeps in-frame clones, though not all of them. Here the sample spans about 230,000 clones, around 84% being singletons. The specimen sequenced was PBMCs or T cells enriched from blood (not recorded which). All receptors derive from a man aged 18 to 35 who had recovered from COVID-19.

J is TRBJ2-7 and V is TRBV6-2 or TRBV6-3; D is perhaps TRBD1 (5 bases). Germline V gene sequence: CDR1 MNHEY, CDR2 SVGEGT. V lost 2 bases, J lost 5 bases, and 16 bases lay in between. This CDR3 contains 15 residues. The CDR3 DNA reads as TGTGCCAGCAGTTACGCTTCAGGGTACATGCACGAGCAGTACTTC. Residues: CASSYASGYMHEQYF.

V and J are TRBV10-3 and TRBJ1-2; 9 bases align to TRBD1. The V gene's germline CDR1 is ENHRY and CDR2 SYGVKD. V was clipped by 1 base and J by 4 bases; unmatched bases: 1. The CDR3 contains 14 residues. In DNA form, the CDR3 reads TGTGCCATCAGTGAGTTGACAGGGGGCTATGGCTACACCTTC. Protein product: CAISELTGGYGYTF.

The table lists this clone with a few counts. This chain uses TRBV6-5 with TRBJ2-2, with 8 bases aligning to TRBD2. V trimming: 0 bases; J trimming: 4 bases; junction bases outside the gene matches: 1. Germline CDR1 MNHEY, CDR2 SVGAGI. The CDR3 length is 15 residues. CDR3 DNA: TGTGCCAGCAGTTACTCCGGGGGGGCCACCGGGGAGCTGTTTTTT. Residues: CASSYSGGATGELFF.

The chain uses TRBV28 and TRBJ1-2; no definite D call. Trimming took 3 bases from V and 4 from J, leaving 12 bases between them. Germline V gene sequence: CDR1 MDHEN, CDR2 SYDVKM. CDR3 length equals 14 residues. The CDR3 region is CASSFSGRSYGYTF. The CDR3, as DNA: TGTGCCAGCAGTTTTTCTGGTCGGAGCTATGGCTACACCTTC.

The chain combines TRBV5-1 with TRBJ2-5; TRBD1 is a possible D gene (6 bases). Germline V gives CDR1 SGHRS, CDR2 YFSETQ. V was trimmed by 4 bases and J by 0 bases, leaving 13 bases between them. The CDR3 spans 15 residues. The CDR3 protein is CASSTPTGNQETQYF. As DNA, the CDR3 is TGCGCCAGCAGCACACCCACAGGGAACCAAGAGACCCAGTACTTC.

V and J are TRBV6-5 and TRBJ2-7, with TRBD1 identical over 10 bases. V lost 6 bases to trimming and J lost 3 bases; unmatched junction nucleotides: 8. In germline, CDR1 is MNHEY, CDR2 SVGAGI. The CDR3 extends over 15 amino acids. CDR3 sequence reads: CASRDRDRGFYEQYF. The CDR3 nucleotides are TGTGCCAGCAGAGACCGGGACAGGGGATTCTACGAGCAGTACTTC.

This chain joins TRBV3-1 (or the pseudogene TRBV3-2) and TRBJ1-2, with D unresolved. With 4 bases removed from V and 6 bases from J, the gap between germline ends came to 12 bases. CDR3 size: 13 residues. Germline V gene lookup returns CDR1 LGHDT and CDR2 YNNKEL (reference sequence). CDR3 nucleotide sequence: TGTGCCAGCAGCCCCCTAGGAGGTCATGGCTACACCTTC. Its translation: CASSPLGGHGYTF.

The CDR3 DNA is TGTGCCAGCAGCGTAGTGTACAGGGAGCGTGAGCAGTACTTC. Translating it yields CASSVVYREREQYF. The V and J genes are TRBV9 and TRBJ2-7; TRBD1 might be the D (6 bases). Looked up from germline, CDR1 is SGDLS and CDR2 is YYNGEE. V lost 0 bases and J lost 7, with 14 bases in between. This CDR3 comprises 14 residues.

This clone was found a few times. The V and J genes are TRBV19 and TRBJ2-7; tentative D call: TRBD1 (6 bases). V shed 7 bases and J shed 6 bases, with 13 bases lying between them. Germline V gene lookup returns CDR1 LNHDA and CDR2 SQIVND (reference sequence). The CDR3 runs 12 residues. The CDR3 DNA is TGTGCCAGTAACCCAGGGGATGGCGAGCAGTACTTC. It yields the protein CASNPGDGEQYF.

V and J are TRBV5-4 and TRBJ2-3; D not resolved. Trimming stripped 0 bases from V and 4 bases from J, with 9 bases between. This CDR3 spans 14 amino acids. Per germline, CDR1 SGHNT and CDR2 YYREEE (reference sequence). The CDR3 reads CASSLGFVADTQYF. The CDR3 nucleotides read TGTGCCAGCAGCTTGGGGTTTGTAGCAGATACGCAGTATTTT.

The chain joins TRBV24-1 to TRBJ2-1; D gene uncertain. V gave up 3 bases and J gave up 1 base, with 9 bases separating them. Germline loops: CDR1 KGHDR, CDR2 SFDVKD. The CDR3 has 15 amino acids. The CDR3 coding sequence is TGTGCCACCAGTGATGCGGCAGAGTCCTACAATGAGCAGTTCTTC. Protein sequence: CATSDAAESYNEQFF.

The CDR3 nucleotides are TGTGCCAGCAGTACCCCTAGGGGGTGGAATGAGCAGTTCTTC. Translating it yields CASSTPRGWNEQFF. The chain uses TRBV6-2 or TRBV6-3 and TRBJ2-1, with D maybe TRBD1 (6 bases). The CDR3 length is 14 residues. Trimming removed 5 bases from V and 7 bases from J, with 15 bases in between. Germline V gene data show CDR1 as MNHEY and CDR2 as SVGEGT.

The chain combines TRBV12-3 or TRBV12-4 with TRBJ2-7; D is perhaps TRBD2 (6 bases). The CDR3 contains 13 residues. Trimming pared 6 bases from V and 3 bases from J, leaving 12 bases between. The CDR3 loop is CASSPGLYYEQYF. CDR3 coding DNA: TGTGCCAGCAGCCCGGGACTCTACTACGAGCAGTACTTC.

The V and J genes are TRBV28 and TRBJ1-5; weak D call: TRBD1 (5 bases). The CDR3 covers 14 residues. Germline assignment: CDR1 MDHEN and CDR2 SYDVKM. V was cut by 5 bases and J by 3 bases, with 11 bases left in between. This CDR3 is CASSGRQTNQPQHF. CDR3 bases: TGTGCCAGCAGTGGTCGACAGACCAATCAGCCCCAGCATTTT. Full variable domain (remainder filled in from reference TRBV28 and TRBJ1-5): DVKVTQSSRYLVKRTGEKVFLECVQDMDHENMFWYRQDPGLGLRLIYFSYDVKMKEKGDIPEGYSVSREKKERFSLILESASTNQTSMYLCASSGRQTNQPQHFGDGTRLSIL.

The rearrangement links TRBV9 to TRBJ1-3; 11 bases agree with TRBD1. The CDR3 is 19 residues long. Germline lookup yields CDR1 SGDLS and CDR2 YYNGEE. V shed 2 bases, J shed 0 bases, and the junction held 10 bases outside the gene matches. The CDR3 loop reads CASSVGQGASLISGNTIYF. In DNA, the CDR3 is TGTGCCAGCAGCGTCGGACAGGGGGCATCTCTAATCTCTGGAAACACCATATATTTT.

The chain links TRBV10-1 to TRBJ2-7; tentatively, D is TRBD2 (6 bases). CDR1 and CDR2 (germline): WNHNN, SYGVQD (reference sequence). This CDR3 comprises 12 residues. V gave up 2 bases and J gave up 6 bases, with 8 bases separating them. The CDR3 DNA is TGCGCCAGCAGTGAGAGGAGGGGCGAGCAGTACTTC. This translates into CASSERRGEQYF.

The V and J genes are TRBV19 and TRBJ1-1; D is possibly TRBD1 (6 bases). The CDR3 contains 14 residues. Deletions cut 5 bases from V and 4 bases from J, with 14 bases between. Germline values: CDR1 LNHDA, CDR2 SQIVND (reference sequence). CDR3 protein: CASSVQGGGTEAFF. CDR3 sequence (DNA): TGTGCCAGTAGTGTACAGGGTGGGGGCACTGAAGCTTTCTTT.

J is TRBJ1-2 and V is TRBV19; 8 bases are shared with TRBD1. Germline V gene data show CDR1 as LNHDA and CDR2 as SQIVND (reference sequence). Germline trimming cut 7 bases from V and 7 bases from J; bases unmatched to any gene: 8. This CDR3 has 13 residues. The CDR3 DNA follows: TGTGCCAGTAACCCGGGGACAGGTATTGGCTACACCTTC. This codes for CASNPGTGIGYTF.

This clone was detected only once. The gene calls are TRBV19 and TRBJ1-5; D not resolved. The length of the CDR3 is 15 residues. Deletions cut 4 bases from V and 0 bases from J, with 10 bases between. Germline CDR1 reads LNHDA; CDR2 reads SQIVND (reference sequence). In nucleotides, the CDR3 is TGTGCCAGTAGTACCGGGATTTATAGCAATCAGCCCCAGCATTTT. The encoded protein is CASSTGIYSNQPQHF.

The rearrangement joins TRBV7-9 to TRBJ1-1; 9 bases match TRBD1. This CDR3 spans 15 amino acids. V lost 4 bases to trimming and J lost 5 bases; unmatched junction nucleotides: 8. Germline assignment: CDR1 SEHNR and CDR2 FQNEAQ (reference sequence). The CDR3 region is CASSYPGQGRTEAFF. The CDR3 nucleotides are TGTGCCAGCAGCTACCCAGGACAGGGGAGGACTGAAGCTTTCTTT.

The chain couples TRBV7-8 to TRBJ2-2; possible D gene TRBD1, 5 bases. Germline V gene data show CDR1 as SGHVS and CDR2 as FQNEAQ. The CDR3 sequence is 17 residues long. The V end was cut by 1 base, the J end by 6 bases, with 18 bases between. The CDR3 sequence: CASSLEQALLRAGELFF. The CDR3 DNA follows: TGTGCCAGCAGCTTAGAACAGGCGCTCCTTCGAGCCGGGGAGCTGTTTTTT.

The V call is TRBV7-2, the J call TRBJ2-5, with 9 bases matching TRBD2. The germline gives CDR1 SGHTA, CDR2 FQGNSA. The V gene end was trimmed by 6 bases and the J gene end by 9 bases; junction bases not matched to a gene: 14. The CDR3 is made up of 15 amino acids. The CDR3 region has the DNA TGTGCCAGCAGGGACCGGGCTAGCGGGGCGGGGGCCCAGTACTTC. It is translated as CASRDRASGAGAQYF.